This note documents a single T cell receptor beta chain sequence. This entry is derived from a study of cytomegalovirus exposure and HLA in healthy donors. The PCR used 60 Vbeta and 13 Jbeta primers. Using immunoSEQ multiplex PCR, the repertoire was profiled, and TCRdb retains in-frame clones only, with some absent. This sample's clone table lists 200,000 or so clones. Trimming removed 2 bases at V and 2 bases at J, with 7 bases between. Germline assignment: CDR1 SGDLS and CDR2 YYNGEE. The CDR3 consists of 13 residues. Input material: PBMCs. The V and J genes are TRBV9 and TRBJ1-1, with D unclear. The sequence derives from a boy aged 5-17 years in good health and CMV-seronegative. CDR3 DNA: TGTGCCAGCAGCGTTGGGAGAAACACTGAAGCTTTCTTT. Translation gives CASSVGRNTEAFF.